This is a list of T cell receptor beta chains from one sample in a study of naive and memory T cell subsets. Each CDR3 protein gets one entry after TCRdb re-called the UMI-ligation and nested PCR reads with MiXCR. Counted here are 4,000 to 4,500 distinct CDR3 sequences, 4% to 6% occurring once; the ten biggest clones make up 20% to 30%. Source material: effector memory CD8+ T cells from blood. The receptors were sampled from a human donor in good health. Each CDR3 is given with its conserved first and last residue. The D gene is left open where the match is weak. Clone size appears in some rows only: once, few, many, or a class for an expanded clone.

>TRBJ2-7|TRBV28|NA|few
TGTGCCAGCAGTTTAAACCCGGGACCGGCTACCTACGAGCAGTACTTC
CASSLNPGPATYEQYF
>TRBJ1-1|TRBV7-2|NA|many
TGTGCCAGCAGCTTAACGGGGAACACTGAAGCTTTCTTT
CASSLTGNTEAFF
>TRBJ1-2|TRBV11-2|NA|once
TGTGCCAGCAGCATGGGGGGGGGCAACTATGGCTACACCTTC
CASSMGGGNYGYTF
>TRBJ2-3|TRBV6-1|NA|many
TGTGCCAGCAGTGAAGCGCAGGGCCCGGATACGCAGTATTTT
CASSEAQGPDTQYF
>TRBJ2-1|TRBV7-6|NA|many
TGTGCCAGCAGCCTCCCCGGGAATGAGCAGTTCTTC
CASSLPGNEQFF
>TRBJ1-3|TRBV28|NA|few
TGTGCCAGCAGATTAGAGGACAGCTATCAAAACACCATATATTTT
CASRLEDSYQNTIYF
>TRBJ2-2|TRBV29-1|TRBD1|many
TGCAGCGTTACCGACGTTCCAGGGGGACCCAGGGAGCTGTTTTTT
CSVTDVPGGPRELFF
>TRBJ2-3|TRBV6-5|NA|many
TGTGCCAGCAGTTCCGGGAGCTCGGGCACAGATACGCAGTATTTT
CASSSGSSGTDTQYF
>TRBJ1-1|TRBV10-3|NA|medium-sized
TGTGCCATCAGTGAGTCGGAGAACACTGAAGCTTTCTTT
CAISESENTEAFF
>TRBJ1-1|TRBV21-1|NA|NA
TGTGCCAGCAGCCCGGTCGACACTGAAGCTTTCTTT
CASSPVDTEAFF
>TRBJ1-4|TRBV11-2|TRBD1|many
TGTGCCAGCAGCTCGACAGGGGTTGATTTCGAAAAACTGTTTTTT
CASSSTGVDFEKLFF
>TRBJ2-3|TRBV6-2/TRBV6-3|TRBD2|many
TGTGCCAGCAGTGGACTAGCCGGGGCAGATACGCAGTATTTT
CASSGLAGADTQYF
>TRBJ1-2|TRBV19|NA|NA
TGTGCCAGTGGATACGACTATGGCTACACCTTC
CASGYDYGYTF
>TRBJ1-3|TRBV20-1|NA|many
TGCAGTGCTAGAGGACTCCCGGGAAACACCATATATTTT
CSARGLPGNTIYF
>TRBJ2-1|TRBV6-2/TRBV6-3|TRBD1|many
TGTGCCAGCAGTTTCGGGACAGGGGGCTCCTACAATGAGCAGTTCTTC
CASSFGTGGSYNEQFF
>TRBJ2-7|TRBV28|NA|many
TGTGCCAGCAGTTTTGCAGGGGAGCCCTACGAGCAGTACTTC
CASSFAGEPYEQYF
>TRBJ2-7|TRBV28|NA|few
TGTGCCAGCAGTTTTTACGTTGGGCAGGGAGGAGAGCAGTACTTC
CASSFYVGQGGEQYF
>TRBJ2-1|TRBV6-2/TRBV6-3|NA|medium-sized
TGTGCCAGCAGTCCATTCATAGAGGCCTACAATGAGCAGTTCTTC
CASSPFIEAYNEQFF
>TRBJ2-3|TRBV19|NA|NA
TGTGCCACCGTCCTAGGAACAAGGGCCCCAGATACGCAGTATTTT
CATVLGTRAPDTQYF
>TRBJ2-2|TRBV20-1|NA|NA
TGCAGTGCTAGAGAAGGGACACCGGAGGCCGGGGAGCTGTTTTTT
CSAREGTPEAGELFF
>TRBJ2-7|TRBV7-9|TRBD2|many
TGTGCCAGCAGCTTTCCGACTAGCGGGGACCCCTTCGAGCAGTACTTC
CASSFPTSGDPFEQYF
>TRBJ2-1|TRBV6-4|TRBD2|many
TGTGCCAGCAGTGAATCTAGCGGGAGGGAGAATGAGCAGTTCTTC
CASSESSGRENEQFF
>TRBJ2-2|TRBV25-1|TRBD1|many
TGTGCCAGCAGTGGGGTCGGACAGGGGATGGCCGGGGAGCTGTTTTTT
CASSGVGQGMAGELFF
>TRBJ1-2|TRBV11-2|TRBD1|many
TGTGCCAGCAGCTTAGGACAGACAGGGCGGTATGGCTACACCTTC
CASSLGQTGRYGYTF
>TRBJ2-1|TRBV11-2|NA|many
TGTGCCAGCAGCCCCCCGTACAATGAGCAGTTCTTC
CASSPPYNEQFF
>TRBJ2-5|TRBV3-1|NA|many
TGTGCCAGCAGCCAAACACTTGGCGGTGGAGAGACCCAGTACTTC
CASSQTLGGGETQYF
>TRBJ2-5|TRBV9|NA|few
TGTGCCAGCACCCGCGGACAAAACCCCCTGGGAACTGGGGAGACCCAGTACTTC
CASTRGQNPLGTGETQYF
>TRBJ2-3|TRBV6-4|TRBD1|many
TGTGCCAGCAGCCCGACAGGGGACGTAACAGATACGCAGTATTTT
CASSPTGDVTDTQYF
>TRBJ2-2|TRBV6-2/TRBV6-3|NA|few
TGTGCCAGCAGTTACAAGGTAGCCGGGGAGCTGTTTTTT
CASSYKVAGELFF
>TRBJ2-1|TRBV5-1|TRBD2|many
TGCGCCAGCAACCTAGCGGGTACCTACAATGAGCAGTTCTTC
CASNLAGTYNEQFF
>TRBJ2-5|TRBV11-2|NA|NA
TGTGCCAGCAGCCACTATGACAGGCCCCCTAGGGAGACCCAGTACTTC
CASSHYDRPPRETQYF
>TRBJ2-3|TRBV6-4|TRBD2|NA
TGTGCCACCCGGACTGTAGCGGGAGAGGGTGCGGATACGCAGTATTTT
CATRTVAGEGADTQYF
>TRBJ2-3|TRBV3-1|NA|many
TGTGCCAGCAAACCAGGACATTTTTCTAGCACAGATACGCAGTATTTT
CASKPGHFSSTDTQYF
>TRBJ1-5|TRBV28|NA|medium-sized
TGTGCCAGCAGTTTTTTTCTACAGTCCGATCAGCCCCAGCATTTT
CASSFFLQSDQPQHF
>TRBJ2-1|TRBV6-2/TRBV6-3|NA|many
TGTGCCAGCAGTCAAACAGAAAGCTCCTACAATGAGCAGTTCTTC
CASSQTESSYNEQFF
>TRBJ1-6|TRBV7-2|NA|many
TGTGCCAGCAGCCCGGACCGGGGATATAATTCACCCCTCCACTTT
CASSPDRGYNSPLHF
>TRBJ2-2|TRBV6-5|TRBD1|NA
TGTGCCAGCAGAATAGGACAGGGGTTCACCGGGGAGCTGTTTTTT
CASRIGQGFTGELFF
>TRBJ2-7|TRBV24-1|TRBD2|many
TGTGCCACCAGTGATTTAGGGCGACTAGCGGGAGGACTCCACGAGCAGTACTTC
CATSDLGRLAGGLHEQYF
>TRBJ2-5|TRBV27|TRBD2|medium-sized
TGTGCCAGCAGTTTATCTCGGCTAGCGGGGGCTGGGGAGACCCAGTACTTC
CASSLSRLAGAGETQYF
>TRBJ1-4|TRBV29-1|NA|many
TGCAGCGTTGTCCAGGGAAGTGAAAAACTGTTTTTT
CSVVQGSEKLFF
>TRBJ2-1|TRBV6-1|NA|many
TGTGCCAGCAGGGGGGGGGCGGACTCTGGGGAGCAGTTCTTC
CASRGGADSGEQFF